A single sample is the source of the 8 T cell receptor beta chains below, sequenced in a study of cytotoxic CD8 clonotypes in ibrutinib-treated CLL. The assay was immunoSEQ multiplex PCR, and TCRdb's table has in-frame clones only and misses some. This sample has about 4,500 clones; 83% occur once, and the top ten carry 21%. Sequences were derived from PBMCs, sampled before ibrutinib treatment. The receptors were sampled from a human donor with chronic lymphocytic leukemia.

The chain joins TRBV5-4 to TRBJ1-4; 10 bases agree with TRBD1. The trim removed 2 bases at V and 6 bases at J, leaving 4 bases unmatched. Germline loops: CDR1 SGHNT, CDR2 YYREEE (reference sequence). This CDR3 region has 15 residues. The CDR3 region is CASSLPGTGDEKLFF. The CDR3 nucleotides read TGTGCCAGCAGCTTACCCGGGACAGGGGATGAAAAACTGTTTTTT.

The chain joins TRBV4-1 to TRBJ1-1; D unresolved. Germline V gives CDR1 MGHRA, CDR2 YSYEKL. The CDR3 is made up of 15 amino acids. V was clipped by 0 bases and J by 0 bases, with 8 bases between them. The CDR3 region is CASSQDLRLNTEAFF. In DNA, the CDR3 is TGCGCCAGCAGCCAAGATCTACGGCTGAACACTGAAGCTTTCTTT.

The chain carries TRBV19 and TRBJ2-5; possible D gene TRBD1, 6 bases. Looked up from germline, CDR1 is LNHDA and CDR2 is SQIVND (reference sequence). Trimming removed 4 bases from V and 1 base from J, with 13 bases in between. This CDR3 has 15 amino acids. The CDR3 region has the DNA TGTGCCAGTAGTAGAAGACAGGACCTCCAAGAGACCCAGTACTTC. It is translated as CASSRRQDLQETQYF. Complete variable domain (other parts from reference TRBV19 and TRBJ2-5): DGGITQSPKYLFRKEGQNVTLSCEQNLNHDAMYWYRQDPGQGLRLIYYSQIVNDFQKGDIAEGYSVSREKKESFPLTVTSAQKNPTAFYLCASSRRQDLQETQYFGPGTRLLVL.

In this sample, this clone turned up once. The chain combines TRBV30 with TRBJ1-5, with D perhaps TRBD1 (6 bases). The V end was cut by 2 bases, the J end by 5 bases, with 10 bases between. Germline V gene data show CDR1 as GTSNPN and CDR2 as SVGIG (reference sequence). The CDR3 spans 13 residues. CDR3 region: CAWSPYRDQPQHF. In DNA, the CDR3 is TGTGCCTGGAGTCCCTACAGGGATCAGCCCCAGCATTTT.

V is TRBV9 and J is TRBJ2-3, with 7 bases that match TRBD2. The CDR3 has 15 residues. The V gene's germline CDR1 is SGDLS and CDR2 YYNGEE. With V trimmed by 0 bases and J by 4 bases, 5 bases remained unmatched. The CDR3 DNA reads as TGTGCCAGCAGCGTAGGGGGAGGGTCAGCAGATACGCAGTATTTT. This translates into CASSVGGGSADTQYF.

This chain connects TRBV6-5 to TRBJ2-1; the match to TRBD2 covers 11 bases. Germline V gene sequence: CDR1 MNHEY, CDR2 SVGAGI. This CDR3 is 14 amino acids long. Trimming removed 6 bases from V and 6 bases from J; junction bases left unmatched: 4. The CDR3 DNA is TGTGCCAGCAGCTTTAGCGGGAGGGGCAATGAGCAGTTCTTC. Its translation: CASSFSGRGNEQFF.

The gene calls are TRBV10-3 and TRBJ1-1; possible D gene TRBD1, 5 bases. This CDR3 is built from 12 residues. The germline CDR1 and CDR2 sequences are ENHRY and SYGVKD. Trimming removed 8 bases at V and 1 base at J, with 8 bases between. For the CDR3, the DNA is TGTGCCATCGTCGGGGGGAACACTGAAGCTTTCTTT. It codes for CAIVGGNTEAFF.

J is TRBJ1-2 and V is TRBV7-9; no definite D call. In germline, CDR1 is SEHNR, CDR2 FQNEAQ (reference sequence). This CDR3 region has 13 residues. V was shortened by 5 bases and J by 7 bases, with 14 bases between the two germline ends. CDR3 region: CASSRLEVGGYTF. The CDR3 DNA is TGTGCCAGCAGCCGCCTGGAGGTTGGTGGCTACACCTTC.